The present entry profiles one TCR beta chain with its context. As yet, its antigen is unknown. Other DNA sequences in this specimen translate into the identical CDR3. This entry belongs to a study of shared clonotypes between healthy human individuals. Naive CD8 cells lacked CD45RO and underwent positive selection for CCR7, leaving out terminally differentiated effector memory CD45RA+ cells. The donor cohort consisted entirely of Caucasian adults residing in Nashville, Tennessee. V dropped 5 bases and J dropped 1; count of bases not matched to a gene: 8. CDR1 and CDR2 (germline): SEHNR, FQNEAQ (reference sequence). The CDR3 sequence is 17 residues long. The data were produced by immunoSEQ multiplex PCR, yet TCRdb's version contains in-frame clones alone and is incomplete. This table has hundreds of thousands of clones, about 98% appearing once. Findings and caveats of the study: Sharing across a handful of donors was seen in 4.5% to 5.5% of naive CD4 clonotypes.

Sequenced input: naive CD8+ T cells sorted from blood. The TCR originated in a young man in good health. The chain couples TRBV7-9 to TRBJ2-2; TRBD2 matches at 9 bases. The CDR3 reads CASSLRLAGLNTGELFF. The CDR3 nucleotides are TGTGCCAGCAGCCTTAGGCTAGCGGGATTGAACACCGGGGAGCTGTTTTTT.